This T cell receptor beta chain was documented in a study of shared clonotypes between healthy human individuals (dated by TCRdb to 2018 to 2021). For context, the study as a whole: Three men and two women, aged 18 to 49 years, made up the cohort. For each donor, three plates each were used for CD4 naive and CD4 memory, two plates were used for CD8 naive, and one plate was used for CD8 memory. The study deeply sequenced blood TCR repertoires of five healthy adults to estimate repertoire size and the extent of clonotype sharing between individuals. To increase sequencing depth and limit assay-specific biases, TCR repertoire library preparation and sequencing were carried out by different laboratories using diverse techniques. Per donor, leukapheresis produced somewhere between about 0.85 and 10 billion PBMCs.

Points the paper makes about the study in general: Sampling was restricted to blood, and TCR repertoires in tissues likely differ from the TCR repertoires found in blood. Based on pairwise subsampling, the degree of clonotype sharing among donors was expected to be affected by sequencing depth. Compared with non-shared clonotypes, clonotypes shared by all four sorted-subset donors had higher generation probabilities. Because the study included only a small number of donors, the genetic and exposure-history diversity represented was limited. Estimated clonotype richness was generally larger for naive than for memory subsets. Across several donors, 5% to 6% of naive CD4, roughly 3.3% of naive CD8, around 2.5% of memory CD4, and approximately 0.4% of memory CD8 clonotypes were shared. Incomplete sequencing was indicated by rarefaction of sorted-subset datasets, despite the large sequencing depth.

On this clone: It lacks a known antigen. It has no much larger one-base neighbor in the sample; base qualities were not kept.

CD8 naive samples consisted of CD45RO-negative cells that were positively selected for CCR7, yielding a CD45RA+CCR7+ population without TemRA cells. The donors were healthy, HIV-negative adults who had no recently reported acute infections or vaccinations. All donors were Caucasian adults living in Nashville, Tennessee, USA. After blood collection by leukapheresis, PBMCs were isolated using Ficoll-Histopaque density gradient centrifugation and then cryopreserved in the vapor phase of liquid nitrogen. Analytical flow cytometry was used to check the purity and quantity of each magnetically sorted T cell population. Genomic DNA was isolated from each sorted fraction and quantified by UV absorbance on a Nanodrop 2000c. TCR CDR3 regions were amplified from genomic DNA by multiplex PCR using the deep immunoSEQ assay. Extracted genomic DNA from each cell subset was spread evenly across all wells of several immunoSEQ 96-well plates, with each plate serving as a replicate. Each replicate PCR for sorted subsets received around 200 ng genomic DNA, equal to about 29,000 T cell genomes. Purified libraries were measured with a Qubit 3.0 fluorometer, size-checked on a Bioanalyzer 2100, and measured again with the KAPA Library Quantification kit. Each immunoSEQ 96-well plate was sequenced on its own single-read 150-cycle Illumina NextSeq 550 flow cell. The study's processing was this. Because the immunoSEQ output held only junctional sequences and lacked quality scores, the filtering could not match the filtering applied to full-length reads. To assign V/J genes and CDR3, sequences were annotated using PyIR, a Python wrapper for IgBLAST v1.9, with IMGT germline references. Reads were removed for weak V/J assignments (E-value above 1e-6), missing CDR3, stop codons, out-of-frame junctions, or ambiguous translated residues. V3J clonotypes were defined by identical inferred V gene, J gene, and CDR3 amino acid sequence. The percentage overlap between two repertoires was calculated by dividing the number of shared unique clonotypes by the size of the smaller repertoire. Repertoire richness was assessed with RTK rarefaction, the Chao1 estimator, and Recon v2.1 estimates of unobserved clonotypes. Generation probabilities for all TCRbeta clonotypes obtained by the gDNA method from a handful of donors were computed using OLGA. This is the immuneACCESS table as TCRdb keeps it, with only in-frame sequences that have V and J called. A part of the clones is gone; compared with another copy, unresolved V genes explain less than half, and the rest is unexplained. The V and J calls and clone size come from that table; D and trimming were worked out from the DNA. The sample profile shows roughly 2.1 million clones; under 95% of them were found once. More than 1.5% of the sample goes to the ten largest clones.

CDR1 MDHEN and CDR2 SYDVKM are derived from the germline V gene. Trimming takes 3 bases from V and 4 bases from J, and the germline ends sit 13 bases apart. Counted from cysteine to phenylalanine, this CDR3 has 15 amino acids. Only the CDR3 portion is preserved as DNA: 45 bases, with reading frame beginning at the first base. This sequence was found in a man aged 18 to 30 in good health. Some clones in this sample may be carry-over from other donors' samples. Material: naive CD8+ T cells from PBMCs. Explained via the paper, the cell subset or site label denotes: CD45RA+CCR7+. The V gene is TRBV28 and the J gene is TRBJ2-1; the D call could be TRBD1 or TRBD2, with each sharing 5 bases. The CDR3 region: CASSFGASSYNEQFF. The base sequence is TGTGCCAGCAGTTTTGGGGCTAGCTCGTACAATGAGCAGTTCTTC.